This T cell receptor beta chain was sequenced for a study of monozygotic twins with inflammatory bowel disease. Nested PCRs (about 17 and 10 cycles, two total) were applied to TCRalpha and TCRbeta cDNA. With the 5' RACE reads reprocessed, TCRdb shows one record per CDR3 protein and no DNA. This listing includes hundreds of thousands of distinct CDR3 sequences. Study results and limitations: Discrimination among different T cell subtypes was not achievable.

The CDR3 has 16 residues. In germline, CDR1 is SGHRS, CDR2 YFSETQ. Details on this clonotype: The antigen remains unidentified.

The sequenced sample consisted of blood. This chain links TRBV5-1 with TRBJ2-7; the TCRdb D gene call, TRBD2, has no DNA to confirm it. The clonotype comes from a human donor with ulcerative colitis or Crohn's disease, or a healthy co-twin of an affected twin (not recorded which). The CDR3 spells CASSPGTSGGVYEQYF. Full variable domain (rest looked up from reference TRBV5-1 and TRBJ2-7): KAGVTQTPRYLIKTRGQQVTLSCSPISGHRSVSWYQQTPGQGLQFLFEYFSETQRNKGNFPGRFSGRQFSNSRSEMNVSTLELGDSALYLCASSPGTSGGVYEQYFGPGTRLTVT.